This TCR beta chain is drawn from a study of CD8+CD57+ T cells in acquired aplastic anemia (dated by TCRdb to 2017 to 2018). A note on the overall study: Extracted DNA from sorted CD4+ and CD8+ cells averaged approximately 3 ug, ranging from roughly 0.17 to 30 ug. CD8+CD57+ expansion was defined as frequency above the mean frequency observed in healthy subjects. Study-wide conclusions, independent of this receptor: Although under 35 CD8+ CDR3 sequences were shared by patients and controls, these sequences appeared highly expressed in patients and within the immunodominant clones of patients. Between patients and healthy controls, no significant difference in CD8+ Simpson's diversity was found (P=0.060).

TCR beta VDJ combination and CDR3 sequence profiling used genomic DNA as the template. An Illumina HiSeq 2000 was the platform used for TCR repertoire sequencing. The authors' analysis ran thus. TRBV/TRBJ rearrangement plots, CDR3 size and DJ length profiles, and Simpson's diversity index were used to evaluate the repertoires. The most abundant DNA sequence in the deep sequencing data was taken as the immunodominant clone. CDR3 amino acid sequences were screened for sharing across subjects and compared with published repertoires and the VDJdb database. TCRdb handled the public reads itself, with Q25 trimming in fastp and clone calling in MiXCR, and kept productive beta chains. CDR3 protein duplicates are merged, each entry listing the most common genes and DNA. TCRdb, not the original authors, processed these V and J calls. This sample comprises approximately 190,000 distinct CDR3 sequences, around 45% of them detected only once. Together, the top ten hold about 9.5% of the sample.

The patients picked for sequencing were ones in whom flow cytometry had shown an expansion of CD8+CD57+ cells. Severe acquired aplastic anemia was diagnosed in all patients according to International Study of Aplastic Anemia and Agranulocytosis and Camitta criteria. No patient had received any therapy when blood was sampled. In the study, sorted CD4+ and CD8+ blood T cells from patients with severe aplastic anemia and from healthy subjects underwent deep sequencing of TCR repertoires. In the USA, patient enrollment took place under clinicaltrials.gov protocols 00001620, 01623167, 00001397, 00071045, 00081523 and 00961064. Ficoll-Paque density gradient centrifugation was used to isolate peripheral blood mononuclear cells. Before DNA was extracted, CD4+ and CD8+ T cells were sorted using either FACS or magnetic beads. This clonotype was observed a few times. Its antigen is not yet known. No much larger clonotype is one base removed from it; base qualities were not supplied.

The cysteine opens and the phenylalanine closes a CDR3 of 17 amino acids. The CDR3 DNA has 51 bases and is translated from base 1. CDR1 KGHDR and CDR2 SFDVKD were looked up in the germline V gene. Here V drops 2 bases and J drops 2 bases, and the junction holds 8 bases not matched to any gene. Material for sequencing was sorted CD4+, CD8+, or CD8+CD57+ T cells (not recorded which) from PBMCs. The receptor was isolated from a human donor with aplastic anemia. The rearranged segments are TRBV24-1 and TRBJ2-1, with 7 bases aligning to TRBD2. The CDR3 is CATSDWGGSGAYNEQFF. The nucleotide sequence is given as TGTGCCACCAGTGATTGGGGTGGGAGCGGGGCCTACAATGAGCAGTTCTTC.